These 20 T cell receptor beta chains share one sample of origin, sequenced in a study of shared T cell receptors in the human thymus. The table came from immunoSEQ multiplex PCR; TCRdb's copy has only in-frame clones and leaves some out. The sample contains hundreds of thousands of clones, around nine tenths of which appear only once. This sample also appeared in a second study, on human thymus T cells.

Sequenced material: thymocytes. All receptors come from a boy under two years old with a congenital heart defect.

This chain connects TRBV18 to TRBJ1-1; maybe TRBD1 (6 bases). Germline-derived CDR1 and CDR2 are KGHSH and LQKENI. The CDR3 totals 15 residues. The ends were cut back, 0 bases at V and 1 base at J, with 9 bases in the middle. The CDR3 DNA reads TGTGCCAGCTCACCACCGAGGACAGCGAACACTGAAGCTTTCTTT. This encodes CASSPPRTANTEAFF.

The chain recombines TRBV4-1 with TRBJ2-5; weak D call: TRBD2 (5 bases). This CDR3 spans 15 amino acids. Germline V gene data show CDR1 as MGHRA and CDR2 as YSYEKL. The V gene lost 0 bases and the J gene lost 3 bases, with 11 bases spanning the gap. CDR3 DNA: TGCGCCAGCAGCCAAGATCGGGAAGGGAAAGAGACCCAGTACTTC. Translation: CASSQDREGKETQYF.

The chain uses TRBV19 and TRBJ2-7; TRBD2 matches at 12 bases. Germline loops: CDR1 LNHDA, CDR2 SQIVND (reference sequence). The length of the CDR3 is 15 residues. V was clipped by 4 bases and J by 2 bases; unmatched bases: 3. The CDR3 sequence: CASSTPSGRAYEQYF. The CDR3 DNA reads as TGTGCCAGTAGTACACCTAGCGGGAGGGCCTACGAGCAGTACTTC.

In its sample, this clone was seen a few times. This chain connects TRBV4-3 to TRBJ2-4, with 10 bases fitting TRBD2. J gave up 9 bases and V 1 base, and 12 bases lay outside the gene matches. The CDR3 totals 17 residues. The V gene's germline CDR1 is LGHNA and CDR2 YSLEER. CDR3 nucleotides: TGCGCCAGCAGCCAAGTCTGGAAGCGGGAGGGCCAAGGCATTCAGTACTTC. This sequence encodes CASSQVWKREGQGIQYF.

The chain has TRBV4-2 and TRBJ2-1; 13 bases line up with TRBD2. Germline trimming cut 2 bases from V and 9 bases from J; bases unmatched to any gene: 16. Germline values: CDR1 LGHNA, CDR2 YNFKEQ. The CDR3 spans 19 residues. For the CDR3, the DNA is TGTGCCAGCAGCCAACCTCTTCTCCGAGGACTAGCGGGAGACGGTGAGCAGTTCTTC. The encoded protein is CASSQPLLRGLAGDGEQFF.

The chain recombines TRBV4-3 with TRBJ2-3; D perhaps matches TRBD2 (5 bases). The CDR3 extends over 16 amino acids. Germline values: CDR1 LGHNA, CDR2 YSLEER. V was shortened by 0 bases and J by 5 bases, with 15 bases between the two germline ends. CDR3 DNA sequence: TGCGCCAGCAGCCAAGATAGCGCAATAGCAGGAGATACGCAGTATTTT. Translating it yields CASSQDSAIAGDTQYF.

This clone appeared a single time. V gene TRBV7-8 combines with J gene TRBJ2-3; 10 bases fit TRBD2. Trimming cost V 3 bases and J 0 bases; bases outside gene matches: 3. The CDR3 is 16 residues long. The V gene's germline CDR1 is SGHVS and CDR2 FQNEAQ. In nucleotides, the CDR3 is TGTGCCAGCAGCTTGACTAGCGGGCTAAGCACAGATACGCAGTATTTT. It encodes CASSLTSGLSTDTQYF.

The CDR3 DNA is TGCGCCAGCGGGGCGGGGTACGAGCAGTACTTC. Its translation is CASGAGYEQYF. The chain links TRBV5-1 to TRBJ2-7; D perhaps matches TRBD2 (6 bases). The CDR3 totals 11 residues. The V end was cut by 7 bases, the J end by 4 bases, with 9 bases between. Germline V gives CDR1 SGHRS, CDR2 YFSETQ.

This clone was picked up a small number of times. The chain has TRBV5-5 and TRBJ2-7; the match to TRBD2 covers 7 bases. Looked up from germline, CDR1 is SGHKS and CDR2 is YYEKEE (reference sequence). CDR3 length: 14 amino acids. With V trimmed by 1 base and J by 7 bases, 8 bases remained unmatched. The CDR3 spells CASSLLGLRTEQYF. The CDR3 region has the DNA TGTGCCAGCAGCTTGCTGGGACTACGTACGGAGCAGTACTTC.

The CDR3 bases are TGCAGCCCCTTCAGGCCCCATAGCAATCAGCCCCAGCATTTT. Translated, it gives CSPFRPHSNQPQHF. The chain couples TRBV29-1 to TRBJ1-5; D not resolved. Germline values: CDR1 SQVTM, CDR2 ANQGSEA. Between the trimmed V and J ends, which lost 8 bases and 0 bases, there was a span of 14 bases. The CDR3 totals 14 residues.

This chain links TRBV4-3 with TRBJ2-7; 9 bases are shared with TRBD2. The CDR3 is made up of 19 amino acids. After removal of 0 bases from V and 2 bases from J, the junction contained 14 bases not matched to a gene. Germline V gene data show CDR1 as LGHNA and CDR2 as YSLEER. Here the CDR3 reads CASSQDRASGRGGPYEQYF. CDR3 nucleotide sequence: TGCGCCAGCAGCCAAGATAGGGCTAGCGGGCGGGGGGGCCCCTACGAGCAGTACTTC.

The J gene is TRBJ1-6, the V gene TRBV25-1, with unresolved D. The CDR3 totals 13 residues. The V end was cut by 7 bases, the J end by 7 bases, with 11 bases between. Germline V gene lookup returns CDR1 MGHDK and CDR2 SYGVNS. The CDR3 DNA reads TGTGCCAGCAAGGAGGAGGACAATTCACCCCTCCACTTT. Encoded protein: CASKEEDNSPLHF.

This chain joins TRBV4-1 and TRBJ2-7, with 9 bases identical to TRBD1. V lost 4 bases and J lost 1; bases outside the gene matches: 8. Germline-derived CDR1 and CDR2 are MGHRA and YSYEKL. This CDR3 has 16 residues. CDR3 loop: CASSPRDRERSYEQYF. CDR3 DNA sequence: TGCGCCAGCAGCCCTCGGGACAGGGAAAGATCCTACGAGCAGTACTTC.

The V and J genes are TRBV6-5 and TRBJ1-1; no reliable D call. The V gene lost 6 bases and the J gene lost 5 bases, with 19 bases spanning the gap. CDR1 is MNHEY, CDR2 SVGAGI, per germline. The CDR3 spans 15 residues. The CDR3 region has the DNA TGTGCCAGCAGCCGCGCCGGAGGAGGAAGAACTGAAGCTTTCTTT. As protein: CASSRAGGGRTEAFF.

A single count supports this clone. Here the CDR3 reads CASSPDSEYEAFF. CDR3 bases: TGTGCTAGTAGCCCGGACAGCGAGTATGAAGCTTTCTTT. The chain recombines TRBV12-5 with TRBJ1-1, with D perhaps TRBD1 (6 bases). The germline V gene has CDR1 LGHNT and CDR2 FRNRAP. V shed 8 bases and J shed 7 bases, with 17 bases lying between them. The CDR3 length is 13 residues.

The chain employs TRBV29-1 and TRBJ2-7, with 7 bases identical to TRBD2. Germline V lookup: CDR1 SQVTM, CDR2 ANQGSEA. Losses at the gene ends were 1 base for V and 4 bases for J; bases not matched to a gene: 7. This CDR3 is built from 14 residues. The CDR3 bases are TGCAGCGTTGAAGTTGGGGACTACCCGTACGAGCAGTACTTC. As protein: CSVEVGDYPYEQYF.

CDR3 loop: CASSPTSEVTDTQYF. The CDR3 coding sequence is TGTGCCAGCAGCCCGACTAGCGAAGTAACAGATACGCAGTATTTT. The rearrangement links TRBV7-2 to TRBJ2-3; 8 bases are shared with TRBD2. CDR3 length: 15 residues. Germline V gene sequence: CDR1 SGHTA, CDR2 FQGNSA. V shed 5 bases and J 3 bases; nucleotides not matched to a gene: 7.

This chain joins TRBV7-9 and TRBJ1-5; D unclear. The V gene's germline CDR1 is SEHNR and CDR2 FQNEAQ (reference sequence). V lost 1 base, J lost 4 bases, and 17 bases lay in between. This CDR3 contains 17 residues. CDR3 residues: CASSLGSGILGNQPQHF. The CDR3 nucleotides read TGTGCCAGCAGCTTAGGTTCCGGGATCCTGGGTAATCAGCCCCAGCATTTT.

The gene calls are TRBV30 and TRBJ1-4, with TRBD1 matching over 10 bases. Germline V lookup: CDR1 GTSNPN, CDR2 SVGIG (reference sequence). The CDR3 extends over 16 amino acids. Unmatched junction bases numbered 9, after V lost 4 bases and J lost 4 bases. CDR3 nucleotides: TGTGCCTGGAATTTCCGGGACAGGGGAGTTAATGAAAAACTGTTTTTT. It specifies CAWNFRDRGVNEKLFF.

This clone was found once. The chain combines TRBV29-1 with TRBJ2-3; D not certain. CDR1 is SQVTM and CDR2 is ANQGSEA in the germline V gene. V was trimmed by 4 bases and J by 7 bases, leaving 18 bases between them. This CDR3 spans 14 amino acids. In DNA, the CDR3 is TGCAGCGTTGGTCGGCGCATCCAGGCGCATACGCAGTATTTT. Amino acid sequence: CSVGRRIQAHTQYF.